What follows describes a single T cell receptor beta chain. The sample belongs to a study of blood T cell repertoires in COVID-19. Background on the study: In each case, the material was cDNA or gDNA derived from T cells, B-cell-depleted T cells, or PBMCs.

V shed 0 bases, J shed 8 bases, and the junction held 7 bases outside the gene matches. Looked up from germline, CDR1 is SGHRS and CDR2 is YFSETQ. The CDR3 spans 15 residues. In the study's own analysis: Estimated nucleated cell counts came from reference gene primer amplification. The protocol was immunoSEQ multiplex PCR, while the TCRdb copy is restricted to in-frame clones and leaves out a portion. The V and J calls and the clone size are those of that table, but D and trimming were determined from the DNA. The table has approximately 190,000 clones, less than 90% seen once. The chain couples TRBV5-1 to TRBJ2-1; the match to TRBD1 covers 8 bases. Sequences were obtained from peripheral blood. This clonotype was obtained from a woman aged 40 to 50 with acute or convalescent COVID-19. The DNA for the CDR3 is TGCGCCAGCAGCTTGGCGCAGGGGGCGATCGATGAGCAGTTCTTC. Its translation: CASSLAQGAIDEQFF.